The present T cell receptor (beta chain) was sequenced within a study of regulatory T cells in long-lasting Graves disease. The CDR3 sequence is 14 residues long. Germline values: CDR1 SGHAT, CDR2 FQNNGV. Deletions cut 2 bases from V and 9 bases from J, with 14 bases between. This clonotype appeared many times. Arm-PCR with iRepertoire HTBI primers amplified the CDR3 regions for these TCR beta libraries. TCRdb reprocessed the multiplex PCR reads via MiXCR and lists one record per CDR3 protein. The sample shows about 450,000 distinct CDR3 sequences, around 15% of them seen only once. Time point here: newly diagnosed GD, antithyroid drugs for less than 3 months. PBMCs provided the RNA from which the TCR library was made. In each case, Graves' disease was diagnosed per American Thyroid Association guidelines. These data were also reused for a study on T cells in Graves' hyperthyroidism and ophthalmopathy. That source adds: Patients aged 18 to 65 had newly diagnosed hyperthyroidism that had lasted under 2 months. Model predictions of ophthalmopathy came a median around 7.1 months before onset.

The TCR was taken from a woman between 45 and 65 years old with Graves disease. Sequencing was performed on peripheral blood mononuclear cells (PBMCs), taken at new diagnosis, from a patient treated with antithyroid drugs. The rearrangement uses TRBV11-2 and TRBJ2-1, with D unresolved. DNA for the CDR3: TGTGCCAGCAGCTTACAGGAATCTCGAGGTGAGCAGTTCTTC. Its protein is CASSLQESRGEQFF.